A single sample is the source of the 20 T cell receptor beta chains below, sequenced in a study of T cell responses to AZD1222 COVID-19 vaccine (dated by TCRdb to 2020 to 2023). The protocol used for the library was the immunoSEQ multiplex PCR assay. In TCRdb, the immuneACCESS table is reduced to in-frame sequences with V and J assigned. These tables do not hold every clone; where another copy was compared, an unresolved V gene accounts for under half, and the others remain unexplained. The sample yields roughly 72,000 clones; approximately 88% were counted once. The ten top clones hold 9% to 10% of the sample. The sample's time point label is to be understood as: about 28 days (+/-7) after the second vaccine dose. Interpreted using the paper, the treatment or condition label stands for: meningococcal conjugate vaccine given as trial control. Material: peripheral blood, obtained 28 days after the second dose of the MenACWY control vaccine. Receptors originate from an adult who received the MenACWY meningococcal vaccine as a control.

The gene calls are TRBV15 and TRBJ1-5; perhaps TRBD1 as D (5 bases). The V gene's germline CDR1 is LNHNV and CDR2 YYDKDF (reference sequence). This CDR3 comprises 15 residues. The V end lost 0 bases, the J end lost 6 bases, and 12 bases lay between the germline ends. CDR3 DNA: TGTGCCACCAGCAGAGATCAAGGGACCAGTCAGCCCCAGCATTTT. This encodes CATSRDQGTSQPQHF.

This rearrangement joins TRBV9 to TRBJ2-3, with 8 bases aligning to TRBD1. The CDR3 spans 16 residues. Germline V gene sequence: CDR1 SGDLS, CDR2 YYNGEE. Trimming at V came to 0 bases and at J to 1 base, leaving 4 bases not matched to a gene. Here the CDR3 DNA reads TGTGCCAGCAGCGTAGGAGGGACAGGCGGCACAGATACGCAGTATTTT. Protein sequence: CASSVGGTGGTDTQYF. The whole variable domain, remainder taken from reference TRBV9 and TRBJ2-3, is DSGVTQTPKHLITATGQRVTLRCSPRSGDLSVYWYQQSLDQGLQFLIQYYNGEERAKGNILERFSAQQFPDLHSELNLSSLELGDSALYFCASSVGGTGGTDTQYFGPGTRLTVL.

The chain is built from TRBV4-3 and TRBJ1-2, with a tentative D call TRBD1 (5 bases). The germline V gene has CDR1 LGHNA and CDR2 YSLEER. The CDR3 is 15 residues long. Between the trimmed V and J ends, which lost 0 bases and 8 bases, there was a span of 16 bases. CDR3: CASSQDLPGFMGYTF. The CDR3 DNA sequence: TGCGCCAGCAGCCAAGATCTACCAGGGTTTATGGGCTACACCTTC.

The genes are TRBV6-2 or TRBV6-3 and TRBJ1-6, with D possibly matching TRBD1 (5 bases). The germline CDR1 and CDR2 sequences are MNHEY and SVGEGT. With 2 bases removed from V and 4 bases from J, the gap between germline ends came to 9 bases. The CDR3 extends over 15 amino acids. CDR3 amino acids: CASSYAAGYNSPLHF. CDR3 in DNA: TGTGCCAGCAGTTACGCAGCAGGGTATAATTCACCCCTCCACTTT.

The rearrangement joins TRBV20-1 to TRBJ2-1; 10 nucleotides line up with TRBD2. This CDR3 comprises 16 residues. The trim removed 3 bases at V and 4 bases at J, leaving 9 bases unmatched. The germline V gene encodes CDR1 DFQATT and CDR2 SNEGSKA (reference sequence). CDR3: CSASNSGGMIYNEQFF. The DNA for the CDR3 is TGCAGTGCTAGTAATAGCGGGGGGATGATTTACAATGAGCAGTTCTTC.

This clone was seen only once. The chain combines TRBV20-1 with TRBJ2-5, with TRBD2 as a possible D gene (6 bases). The germline CDR1 and CDR2 sequences are DFQATT and SNEGSKA (reference sequence). This CDR3 spans 11 amino acids. Trimming shortened V by 8 bases and J by 5 bases, and 12 bases separated the two germline ends. This CDR3 is CSTGVQETQYF. The CDR3, as DNA: TGCAGTACGGGGGTCCAGGAGACCCAGTACTTC.

The rearrangement joins TRBV23-1 to TRBJ1-2, with a tentative D call TRBD1 (5 bases). Being an ORF, TRBV23-1 has a function that is uncertain. CDR3 length: 13 residues. V lost 8 bases and J lost 4, with 14 bases in between. CDR3 amino acids: CASLRDGSYGYTF. The CDR3 DNA follows: TGCGCCAGCCTCCGGGACGGATCCTATGGCTACACCTTC.

The rearrangement joins TRBV7-9 to TRBJ1-6, with unresolved D. With 0 bases removed from V and 10 bases from J, the gap between germline ends came to 10 bases. The CDR3 has 14 amino acids. Germline V lookup: CDR1 SEHNR, CDR2 FQNEAQ (reference sequence). CDR3 in DNA: TGTGCCAGCAGCTTAGCCGGCTGGGGATCACCCCTCCACTTT. Its translation: CASSLAGWGSPLHF. The full variable domain, rest sourced from reference TRBV7-9 and TRBJ1-6, is DTGVSQNPRHKITKRGQNVTFRCDPISEHNRLYWYRQTLGQGPEFLTYFQNEAQLEKSRLLSDRFSAERPKGSFSTLEIQRTEQGDSAMYLCASSLAGWGSPLHFGNGTRLTVT.

This clone was picked up one time. The chain carries TRBV3-1 (or the pseudogene TRBV3-2) and TRBJ2-3; 8 nucleotides match TRBD2. The CDR3 contains 13 residues. Germline V gives CDR1 LGHDT, CDR2 YNNKEL (reference sequence). Trimming cost V 5 bases and J 4 bases; bases outside gene matches: 2. CDR3 region: CASSSGGADTQYF. The CDR3 region has the DNA TGTGCCAGCAGCTCGGGGGGGGCAGATACGCAGTATTTT.

J is TRBJ1-6 and V is TRBV6-5; D remains unclear. The CDR3 totals 14 residues. V lost 8 bases and J lost 0, with 8 bases in between. The germline V gene has CDR1 MNHEY and CDR2 SVGAGI. In DNA, the CDR3 is TGTGCCAGCTTACAGAGCTCCTATAATTCACCCCTCCACTTT. This gives the protein CASLQSSYNSPLHF.

This clone appeared once. V and J are TRBV9 and TRBJ2-5; 9 nucleotides line up with TRBD1. Germline V gene sequence: CDR1 SGDLS, CDR2 YYNGEE. This CDR3 is 17 amino acids long. The trim removed 4 bases at V and 1 base at J, leaving 11 bases unmatched. CDR3 in amino acids: CASSSSWTGAPQETQYF. CDR3 DNA sequence: TGTGCCAGCAGCTCTTCCTGGACAGGGGCCCCCCAAGAGACCCAGTACTTC. Filled out from reference TRBV9 and TRBJ2-5, the complete variable domain reads DSGVTQTPKHLITATGQRVTLRCSPRSGDLSVYWYQQSLDQGLQFLIQYYNGEERAKGNILERFSAQQFPDLHSELNLSSLELGDSALYFCASSSSWTGAPQETQYFGPGTRLLVL.

The chain employs TRBV7-2 and TRBJ2-7, with TRBD1 matching over 10 bases. V dropped 5 bases and J dropped 4; count of bases not matched to a gene: 8. Germline V gene data show CDR1 as SGHTA and CDR2 as FQGNSA. This CDR3 region has 15 residues. The CDR3 coding sequence is TGTGCCAGCAGCGCTGGACAGGGGGTTCGGTACGAGCAGTACTTC. Translation gives CASSAGQGVRYEQYF.

CDR3 coding DNA: TGTGCCAGCAGCTTATCAGACAGGACGTTTCTAGCTTTCTTT. It specifies CASSLSDRTFLAFF. The chain combines TRBV6-5 with TRBJ1-1; D perhaps matches TRBD1 (6 bases). This CDR3 has 14 residues. The germline V gene encodes CDR1 MNHEY and CDR2 SVGAGI. The V end lost 6 bases, the J end lost 10 bases, and 21 bases lay between the germline ends.

The chain recombines TRBV4-2 with TRBJ2-7, with D perhaps TRBD1 (6 bases). Trimming took off 0 bases at V and 3 bases at J, with 15 bases between the two ends. CDR1 and CDR2 (germline): LGHNA, YNFKEQ. The CDR3 spans 16 residues. The CDR3 here is CASSQDGLSRGYEQYF. In nucleotides, the CDR3 is TGTGCCAGCAGCCAAGATGGCCTCTCCAGGGGCTACGAGCAGTACTTC.

This clone came up once. The chain couples TRBV6-5 to TRBJ1-5; no reliable D call. The CDR3 sequence is 11 residues long. Trimming left V 8 bases short and J 5 bases short, with 7 bases between. Germline V gene sequence: CDR1 MNHEY, CDR2 SVGAGI. As DNA, the CDR3 is TGTGCCAGCGGCCCCGATCAGCCCCAGCATTTT. It translates to CASGPDQPQHF.

The rearrangement links TRBV29-1 to TRBJ2-3; D perhaps matches TRBD1 (6 bases). In germline, CDR1 is SQVTM, CDR2 ANQGSEA. The CDR3 is 13 amino acids. V was clipped by 3 bases and J by 4 bases, with 11 bases between them. The DNA for the CDR3 is TGCAGCGTTGACTCAGGGGTAGCAGATACGCAGTATTTT. It codes for CSVDSGVADTQYF.

This sequence joins TRBV6-6 and TRBJ1-2; unclear D gene. Looked up from germline, CDR1 is MNHNY and CDR2 is SVGAGI (reference sequence). V was trimmed by 2 bases and J by 10 bases, leaving 5 bases between them. The CDR3 has 10 amino acids. The CDR3, as DNA: TGTGCCAGCAGTTACACCAACTACACCTTC. It yields the protein CASSYTNYTF.

This clone came up once. This chain joins TRBV5-1 and TRBJ1-2, with 9 positions matching TRBD1. Germline CDR1 is SGHRS and CDR2 is YFSETQ. The trim removed 3 bases at V and 2 bases at J, leaving 5 bases unmatched. The length of the CDR3 is 15 residues. The DNA for the CDR3 is TGCGCCAGCAGCTCCGGGACAGGGCGGAACTATGGCTACACCTTC. It is translated as CASSSGTGRNYGYTF.

The rearrangement joins TRBV7-3 to TRBJ2-5; D call uncertain. Trimming pared 5 bases from V and 1 base from J, leaving 14 bases between. Germline V gene lookup returns CDR1 SGHTA and CDR2 FQGTGA. There are 15 residues in the CDR3. The CDR3 here is CASSRSGEAQETQYF. In DNA, the CDR3 is TGTGCCAGCAGCCGCAGTGGCGAGGCCCAAGAGACCCAGTACTTC.

The V and J genes are TRBV7-2 and TRBJ2-1; 7 nucleotides agree with TRBD1. Trimming cost V 4 bases and J 0 bases; bases outside gene matches: 6. From germline, CDR1 is SGHTA and CDR2 FQGNSA. The CDR3 spans 16 residues. CDR3 amino acids: CASSYPDRSSYNEQFF. The CDR3 DNA reads TGTGCCAGCAGCTACCCGGACAGGAGCTCCTACAATGAGCAGTTCTTC.